Listed here are 3 T cell receptor beta chains from one sample, sequenced in a study of shared clonotypes between healthy human individuals. CD45RO-negative, CCR7-positively selected cells formed the naive CD8 fraction, excluding terminally differentiated effector memory CD45RA+ cells. TCRdb's copy holds only in-frame clones and misses some; the assay was immunoSEQ multiplex PCR. The data contain hundreds of thousands of clones, approximately 92% of them seen just once; the ten biggest clones take up around 24%. Sequencing was carried out using naive CD8+ T cells sorted from blood. These receptors all come from a man aged 30 to 45 in good health.

This clone has just one count. The chain combines TRBV14 with TRBJ2-7, with D possibly matching TRBD1 (6 bases). Deletions cut 3 bases from V and 3 bases from J, with 15 bases between. The CDR3 is 15 residues long. Germline V lookup: CDR1 SGHDN, CDR2 FVKESK. The CDR3 DNA sequence: TGTGCCAGCAGCCAGGGACAAGGCGATTTCTACGAGCAGTACTTC. This gives the protein CASSQGQGDFYEQYF.

V is TRBV28 and J is TRBJ2-7; D is undetermined. V lost 6 bases and J 0 bases, leaving 21 bases between the germline ends. This CDR3 contains 17 residues. Germline V gives CDR1 MDHEN, CDR2 SYDVKM. The CDR3 nucleotides are TGTGCCAGCAGCTCCGAGACCGTTACAGCGAGCTCCTACGAGCAGTACTTC. Translated, it gives CASSSETVTASSYEQYF.

The chain recombines TRBV10-3 with TRBJ1-2; D possibly corresponds to TRBD1 (5 bases). Germline CDR1 reads ENHRY; CDR2 reads SYGVKD. The CDR3 consists of 14 residues. V lost 10 bases to trimming and J lost 8 bases, with 23 bases between them. CDR3 sequence reads: CATTVSEMDRGYTF. CDR3 in DNA: TGTGCCACGACAGTGAGCGAGATGGATCGCGGCTACACCTTC.